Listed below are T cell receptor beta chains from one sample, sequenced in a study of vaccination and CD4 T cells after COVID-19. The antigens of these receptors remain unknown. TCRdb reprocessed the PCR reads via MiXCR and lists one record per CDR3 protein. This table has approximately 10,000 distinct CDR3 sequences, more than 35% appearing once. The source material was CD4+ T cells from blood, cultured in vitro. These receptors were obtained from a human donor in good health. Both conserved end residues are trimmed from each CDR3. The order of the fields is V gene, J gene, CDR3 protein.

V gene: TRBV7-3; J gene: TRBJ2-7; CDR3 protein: ASSLGGGRGDEQY
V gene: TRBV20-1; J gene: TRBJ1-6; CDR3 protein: SALTGDGSPLH
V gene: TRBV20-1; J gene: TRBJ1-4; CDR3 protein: SCSRGEKLF
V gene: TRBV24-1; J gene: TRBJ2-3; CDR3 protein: ATEGGGTQY
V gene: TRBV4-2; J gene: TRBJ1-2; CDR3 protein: ASSLQTGNYGYT
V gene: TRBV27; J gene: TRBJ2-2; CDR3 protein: ASSPRGRLNTGELF
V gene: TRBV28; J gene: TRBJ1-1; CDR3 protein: ASSSGGRVFTEAF
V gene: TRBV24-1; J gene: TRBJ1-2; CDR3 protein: ATSDGRYGYT
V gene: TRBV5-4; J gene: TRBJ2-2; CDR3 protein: ASSTPQGVNTGELF
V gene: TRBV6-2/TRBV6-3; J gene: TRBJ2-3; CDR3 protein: ASRLLGGRALDTQY
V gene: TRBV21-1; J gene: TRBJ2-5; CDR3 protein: ASSKVGQAQETQY
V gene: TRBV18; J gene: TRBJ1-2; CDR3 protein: ASSVGPENNNYGYT
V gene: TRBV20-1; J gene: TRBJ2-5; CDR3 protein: SAWDRLETQY
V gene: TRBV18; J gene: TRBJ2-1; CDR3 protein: ASSPKGTAGGSAYNEQF
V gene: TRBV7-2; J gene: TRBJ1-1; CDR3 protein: ASSSEMNTEAF
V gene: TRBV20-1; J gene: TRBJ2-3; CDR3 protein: SARVGDRVFNTQY
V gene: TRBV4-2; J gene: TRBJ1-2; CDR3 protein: ASSQDEGFSGYT
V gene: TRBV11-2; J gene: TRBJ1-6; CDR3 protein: ASSLAVVGSSYNSPLH
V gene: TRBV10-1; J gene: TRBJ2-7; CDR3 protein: ASSHYSGRLSYEQY
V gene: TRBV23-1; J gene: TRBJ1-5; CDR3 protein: ASSLITPSNQPQH
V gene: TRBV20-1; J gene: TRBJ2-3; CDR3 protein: SAGTSGRTGTDTQY
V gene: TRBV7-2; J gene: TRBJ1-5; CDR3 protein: ASSSYSQGGQPQH
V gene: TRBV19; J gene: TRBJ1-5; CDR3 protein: ASLAPALNDQPQH
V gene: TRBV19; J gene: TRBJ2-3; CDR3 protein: ASSTLPGRQGTDTQY
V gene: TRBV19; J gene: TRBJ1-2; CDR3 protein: ASTRGQGNGYT
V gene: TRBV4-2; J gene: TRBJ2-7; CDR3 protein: ASSQVLGGSSYEQY
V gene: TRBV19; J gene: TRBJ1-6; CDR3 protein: ASKRVSGTGSSGSPLH
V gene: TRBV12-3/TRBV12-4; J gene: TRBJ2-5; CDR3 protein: ASSATRERGETQY
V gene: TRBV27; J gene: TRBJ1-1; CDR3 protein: ASSSSHLRTGGEWAF
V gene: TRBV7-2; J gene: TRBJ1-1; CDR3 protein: ASSLGDRRNTEAF
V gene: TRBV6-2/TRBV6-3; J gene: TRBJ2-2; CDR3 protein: ASSESGVATGELF
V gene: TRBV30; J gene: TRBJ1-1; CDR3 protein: AWSVVGTEAF
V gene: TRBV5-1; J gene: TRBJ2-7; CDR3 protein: ASSLTRGDASYEQY
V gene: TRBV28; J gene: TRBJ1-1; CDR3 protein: ASSLPQGARNTEAF
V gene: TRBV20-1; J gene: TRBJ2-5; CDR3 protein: SARDSWETQY
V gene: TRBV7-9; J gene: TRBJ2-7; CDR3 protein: ASSLAGGLGEQY
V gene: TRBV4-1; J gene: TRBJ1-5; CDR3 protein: ASSQDSGGQPQH
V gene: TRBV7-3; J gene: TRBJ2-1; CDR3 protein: ASSSPGQPYNEQF
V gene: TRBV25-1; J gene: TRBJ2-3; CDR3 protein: ASSEFESEGETDTQY